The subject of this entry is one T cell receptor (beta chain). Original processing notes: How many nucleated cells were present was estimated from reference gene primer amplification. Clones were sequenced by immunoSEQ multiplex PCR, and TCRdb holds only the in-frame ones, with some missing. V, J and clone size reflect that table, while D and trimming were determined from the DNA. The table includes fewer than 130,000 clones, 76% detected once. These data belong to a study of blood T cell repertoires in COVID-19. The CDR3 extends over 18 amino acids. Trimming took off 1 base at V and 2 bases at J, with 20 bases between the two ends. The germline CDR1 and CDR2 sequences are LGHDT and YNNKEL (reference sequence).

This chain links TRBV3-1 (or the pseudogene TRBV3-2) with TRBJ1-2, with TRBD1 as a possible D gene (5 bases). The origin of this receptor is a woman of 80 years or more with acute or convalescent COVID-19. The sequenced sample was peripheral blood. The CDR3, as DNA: TGTGCCAGCAGCCAAGTAGGGGTCGGTATCGCAACCAACTATGGCTACACCTTC. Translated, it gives CASSQVGVGIATNYGYTF.